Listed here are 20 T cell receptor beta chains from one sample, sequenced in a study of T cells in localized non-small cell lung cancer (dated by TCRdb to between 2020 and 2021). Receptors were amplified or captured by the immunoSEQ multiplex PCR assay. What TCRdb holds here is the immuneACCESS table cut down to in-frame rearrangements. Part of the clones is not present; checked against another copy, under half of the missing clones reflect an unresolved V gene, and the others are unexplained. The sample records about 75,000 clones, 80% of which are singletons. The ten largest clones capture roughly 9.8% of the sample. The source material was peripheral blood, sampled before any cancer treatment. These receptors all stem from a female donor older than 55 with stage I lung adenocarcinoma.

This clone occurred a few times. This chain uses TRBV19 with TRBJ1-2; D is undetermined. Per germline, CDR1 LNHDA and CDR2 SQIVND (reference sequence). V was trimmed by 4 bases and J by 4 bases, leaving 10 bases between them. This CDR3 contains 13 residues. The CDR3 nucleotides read TGTGCCAGTAGTAGGCTGGGGAGCTATGGCTACACCTTC. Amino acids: CASSRLGSYGYTF. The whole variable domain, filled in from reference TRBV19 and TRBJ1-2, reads DGGITQSPKYLFRKEGQNVTLSCEQNLNHDAMYWYRQDPGQGLRLIYYSQIVNDFQKGDIAEGYSVSREKKESFPLTVTSAQKNPTAFYLCASSRLGSYGYTFGSGTRLTVV.

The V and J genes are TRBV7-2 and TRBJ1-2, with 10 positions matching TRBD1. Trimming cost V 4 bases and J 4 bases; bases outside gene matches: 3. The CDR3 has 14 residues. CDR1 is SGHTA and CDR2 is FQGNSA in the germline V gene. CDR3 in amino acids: CASSSRQGAYGYTF. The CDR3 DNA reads TGTGCCAGCAGCTCCAGACAGGGGGCCTATGGCTACACCTTC.

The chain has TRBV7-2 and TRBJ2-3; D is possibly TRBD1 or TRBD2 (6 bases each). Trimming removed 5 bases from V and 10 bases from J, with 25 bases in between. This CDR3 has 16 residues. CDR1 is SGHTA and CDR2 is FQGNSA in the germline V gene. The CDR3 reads CASSQSRGHPGSPQYF. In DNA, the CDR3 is TGTGCCAGCAGCCAGTCGCGGGGACACCCCGGGTCCCCGCAGTATTTT. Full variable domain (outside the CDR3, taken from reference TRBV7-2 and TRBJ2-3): GAGVSQSPSNKVTEKGKDVELRCDPISGHTALYWYRQSLGQGLEFLIYFQGNSAPDKSGLPSDRFSAERTGGSVSTLTIQRTQQEDSAVYLCASSQSRGHPGSPQYFGPGTRLTVL.

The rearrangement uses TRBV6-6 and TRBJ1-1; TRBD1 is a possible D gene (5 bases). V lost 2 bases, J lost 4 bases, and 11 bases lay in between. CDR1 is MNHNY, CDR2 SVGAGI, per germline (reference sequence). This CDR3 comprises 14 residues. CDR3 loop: CASSYDQGATEAFF. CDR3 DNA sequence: TGTGCCAGCAGTTACGACCAGGGTGCCACTGAAGCTTTCTTT.

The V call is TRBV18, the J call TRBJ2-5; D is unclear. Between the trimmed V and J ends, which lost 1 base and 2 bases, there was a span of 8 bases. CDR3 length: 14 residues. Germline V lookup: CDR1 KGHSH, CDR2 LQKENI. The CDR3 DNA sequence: TGTGCCAGCTCACCACGGAATTCACAAGAGACCCAGTACTTC. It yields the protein CASSPRNSQETQYF.

For the CDR3, the DNA is TGTGCCAGCAGCTCCTTGACAGGGAACTATGGCTACACCTTC. Translation: CASSSLTGNYGYTF. This sequence joins TRBV5-4 and TRBJ1-2; the match to TRBD1 covers 7 bases. The CDR3 runs 14 residues. Losses at the gene ends were 3 bases for V and 2 bases for J; bases not matched to a gene: 4. CDR1 is SGHNT, CDR2 YYREEE, per germline (reference sequence).

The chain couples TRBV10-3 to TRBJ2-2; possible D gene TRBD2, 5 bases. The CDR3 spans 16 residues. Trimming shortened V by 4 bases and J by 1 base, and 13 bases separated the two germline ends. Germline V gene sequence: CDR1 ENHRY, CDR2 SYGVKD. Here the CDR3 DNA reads TGTGCCATCAGTGGGGGAGCGGTTGTGAACACCGGGGAGCTGTTTTTT. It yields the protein CAISGGAVVNTGELFF.

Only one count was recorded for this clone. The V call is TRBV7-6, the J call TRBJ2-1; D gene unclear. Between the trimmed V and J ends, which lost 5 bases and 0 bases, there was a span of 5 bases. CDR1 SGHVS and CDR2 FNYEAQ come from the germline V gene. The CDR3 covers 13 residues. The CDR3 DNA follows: TGTGCCAGCAGCCCAAGCTCCTACAATGAGCAGTTCTTC. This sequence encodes CASSPSSYNEQFF.

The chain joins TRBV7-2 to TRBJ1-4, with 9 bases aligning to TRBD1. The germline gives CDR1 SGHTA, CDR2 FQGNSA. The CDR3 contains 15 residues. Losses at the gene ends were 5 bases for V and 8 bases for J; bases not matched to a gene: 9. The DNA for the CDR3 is TGTGCCAGCAGCATATCGGGACAGGGAAGCGAAAAACTGTTTTTT. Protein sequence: CASSISGQGSEKLFF.

CDR3 sequence (DNA): TGTGCCAGCAGTGAACAGGGGGCTAGAGCTTTCTTT. Translated: CASSEQGARAFF. This chain links TRBV6-5 with TRBJ1-1; 9 bases map to TRBD1. The junction had 5 bases not matched to a gene; V was cut back by 5 bases and J by 10 bases. The CDR3 is 12 amino acids. CDR1 MNHEY and CDR2 SVGAGI come from the germline V gene.

The CDR3 region is CASSSGTGPGELFF. CDR3 DNA sequence: TGCGCCAGCAGCTCCGGGACAGGGCCCGGGGAGCTGTTTTTT. This chain uses TRBV5-1 with TRBJ2-2, with 9 bases matching TRBD1. Germline-derived CDR1 and CDR2 are SGHRS and YFSETQ. The CDR3 is 14 amino acids. J lost 6 bases, V lost 3 bases, and 3 bases had no gene match.

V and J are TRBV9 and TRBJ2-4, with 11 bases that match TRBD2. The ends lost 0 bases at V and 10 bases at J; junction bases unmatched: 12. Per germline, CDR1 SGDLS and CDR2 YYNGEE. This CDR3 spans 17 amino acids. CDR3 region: CASSVEPSGRHAAIQYF. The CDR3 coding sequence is TGTGCCAGCAGCGTAGAACCTAGCGGGAGGCACGCCGCTATTCAGTACTTC. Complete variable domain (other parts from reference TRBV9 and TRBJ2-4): DSGVTQTPKHLITATGQRVTLRCSPRSGDLSVYWYQQSLDQGLQFLIQYYNGEERAKGNILERFSAQQFPDLHSELNLSSLELGDSALYFCASSVEPSGRHAAIQYFGAGTRLSVL.

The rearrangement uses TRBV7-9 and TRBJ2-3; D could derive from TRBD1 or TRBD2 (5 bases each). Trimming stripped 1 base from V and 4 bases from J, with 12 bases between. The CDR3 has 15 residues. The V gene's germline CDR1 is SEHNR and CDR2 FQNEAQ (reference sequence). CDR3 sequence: CASSLDGVGADTQYF. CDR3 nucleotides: TGTGCCAGCAGCTTAGACGGAGTGGGGGCAGATACGCAGTATTTT.

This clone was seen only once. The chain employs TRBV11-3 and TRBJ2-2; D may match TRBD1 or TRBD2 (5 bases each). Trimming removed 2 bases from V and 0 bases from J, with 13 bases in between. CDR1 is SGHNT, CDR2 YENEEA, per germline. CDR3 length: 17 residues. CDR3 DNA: TGTGCCAGCAGCTTATCGACCGGGACGCCGAACACCGGGGAGCTGTTTTTT. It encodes CASSLSTGTPNTGELFF.

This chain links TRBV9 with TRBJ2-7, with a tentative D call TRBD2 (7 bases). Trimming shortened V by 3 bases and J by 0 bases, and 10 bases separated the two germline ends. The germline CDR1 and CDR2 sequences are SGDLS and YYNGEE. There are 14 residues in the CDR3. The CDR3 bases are TGTGCCAGCAGCGCCGGGGGGCGCTCCTACGAGCAGTACTTC. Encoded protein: CASSAGGRSYEQYF.

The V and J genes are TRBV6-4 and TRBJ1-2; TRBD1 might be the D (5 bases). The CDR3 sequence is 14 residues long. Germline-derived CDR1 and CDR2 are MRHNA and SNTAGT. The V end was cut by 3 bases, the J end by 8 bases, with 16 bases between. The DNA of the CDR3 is TGTGCCAGCAGTGAGCAACCGGGACGAGAGGGCTACACCTTC. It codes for CASSEQPGREGYTF.

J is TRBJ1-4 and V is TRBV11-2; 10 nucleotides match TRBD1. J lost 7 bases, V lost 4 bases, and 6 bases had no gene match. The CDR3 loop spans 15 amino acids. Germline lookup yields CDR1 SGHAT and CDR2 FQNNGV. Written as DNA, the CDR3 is TGTGCCAGCAGCTACCTCGGGACAGGGGTTGAAAAACTGTTTTTT. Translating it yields CASSYLGTGVEKLFF.

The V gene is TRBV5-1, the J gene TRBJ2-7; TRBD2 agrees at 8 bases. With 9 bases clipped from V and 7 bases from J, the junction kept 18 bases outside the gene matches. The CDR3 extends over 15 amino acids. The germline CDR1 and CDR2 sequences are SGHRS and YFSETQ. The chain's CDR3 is CATRNAPGLGEEQYF. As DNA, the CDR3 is TGCGCCACTCGAAACGCCCCGGGACTAGGGGAAGAGCAGTACTTC.

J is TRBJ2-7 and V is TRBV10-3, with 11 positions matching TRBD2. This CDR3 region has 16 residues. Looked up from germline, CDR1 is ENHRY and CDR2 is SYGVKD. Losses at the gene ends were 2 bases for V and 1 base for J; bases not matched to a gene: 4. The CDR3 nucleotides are TGTGCCATCAGTGAGAGACTAGCGGGGAAGTCCTACGAGCAGTACTTC. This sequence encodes CAISERLAGKSYEQYF.

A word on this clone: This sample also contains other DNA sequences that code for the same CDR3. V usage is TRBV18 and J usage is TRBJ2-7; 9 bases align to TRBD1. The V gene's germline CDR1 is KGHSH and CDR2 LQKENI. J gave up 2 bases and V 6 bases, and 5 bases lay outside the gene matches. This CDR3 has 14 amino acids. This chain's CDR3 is CASSPGTGTYEQYF. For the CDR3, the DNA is TGTGCCAGCTCCCCAGGGACAGGGACCTACGAGCAGTACTTC.